One and the same sample provided the 28 T cell receptor beta chains below, sequenced in a study of T cell responses to AZD1222 COVID-19 vaccine. Profiling relied on immunoSEQ multiplex PCR, and the TCRdb table lists in-frame clones only, not all of them. The table shows around 150,000 clones, with more than 90% occurring only once. Source: peripheral blood, taken 28 days after the second AZD1222 dose. These receptors were collected from an adult who received the AZD1222 COVID-19 vaccine.

The CDR3, as DNA: TGTGCCAGCAGTTTATCGCAAGGACTAGCGAACTACAATGAGCAGTTCTTC. Its protein is CASSLSQGLANYNEQFF. The chain is built from TRBV27 and TRBJ2-1; 9 nucleotides align to TRBD2. Trimming took 0 bases from V and 3 from J; bases not matched to a gene: 6. Germline V gene data show CDR1 as MNHEY and CDR2 as SMNVEV (reference sequence). The CDR3 is 17 amino acids.

The chain couples TRBV3-1 (or the pseudogene TRBV3-2) to TRBJ2-1; 11 bases match TRBD2. CDR3 length: 15 amino acids. V lost 7 bases to trimming and J lost 3 bases; unmatched junction nucleotides: 5. Germline V gives CDR1 LGHDT, CDR2 YNNKEL (reference sequence). The chain's CDR3 is CASTETSGIYNEQFF. CDR3 in DNA: TGTGCCAGCACCGAGACTAGCGGGATCTACAATGAGCAGTTCTTC.

The rearrangement links TRBV19 to TRBJ2-1, with 9 positions matching TRBD2. V was clipped by 5 bases and J by 5 bases; unmatched bases: 4. There are 14 residues in the CDR3. The germline gives CDR1 LNHDA, CDR2 SQIVND (reference sequence). The CDR3 DNA sequence: TGTGCCAGTAGTCAGTCTAGCGGGAACAATGAGCAGTTCTTC. Translated, it gives CASSQSSGNNEQFF.

The chain is built from TRBV30 and TRBJ2-7; D is possibly TRBD1 or TRBD2 (5 bases each). Deletions cut 7 bases from V and 2 bases from J, with 18 bases between. CDR1 and CDR2 from the germline V gene are GTSNPN and SVGIG (reference sequence). There are 14 residues in the CDR3. The CDR3 here is CASWKGPEPYEQYF. CDR3 coding DNA: TGTGCCTCTTGGAAGGGACCTGAGCCCTACGAGCAGTACTTC. Drawing the rest from reference TRBV30 and TRBJ2-7, the complete variable domain is SQTIHQWPATLVQPVGSPLSLECTVEGTSNPNLYWYRQAAGRGLQLLFYSVGIGQISSEVPQNLSASRPQDRQFILSSKKLLLSDSGFYLCASWKGPEPYEQYFGPGTRLTVT.

The rearrangement uses TRBV7-9 and TRBJ2-7; 8 bases align to TRBD2. Germline trimming cut 5 bases from V and 3 bases from J; bases unmatched to any gene: 9. This CDR3 region has 15 residues. CDR1 and CDR2 from the germline V gene are SEHNR and FQNEAQ (reference sequence). In nucleotides, the CDR3 is TGTGCCAGCAGCCGAATCACAAGCGGGAGCTACGAGCAGTACTTC. Encoded protein: CASSRITSGSYEQYF. Using reference TRBV7-9 and TRBJ2-7 for the parts outside the CDR3, the full variable domain is DTGVSQNPRHKITKRGQNVTFRCDPISEHNRLYWYRQTLGQGPEFLTYFQNEAQLEKSRLLSDRFSAERPKGSFSTLEIQRTEQGDSAMYLCASSRITSGSYEQYFGPGTRLTVT.

This chain links TRBV7-8 with TRBJ1-4; a possible D gene is TRBD1 (6 bases). Deletions cut 5 bases from V and 10 bases from J, with 17 bases between. There are 14 residues in the CDR3. Germline V gene lookup returns CDR1 SGHVS and CDR2 FQNEAQ. The CDR3 region is CASSPTGLMSKLFF. CDR3 sequence (DNA): TGTGCCAGCAGCCCGACAGGACTTATGTCAAAACTGTTTTTT.

This clone appeared once. The V call is TRBV5-6, the J call TRBJ1-1; D perhaps matches TRBD1 (5 bases). This CDR3 contains 14 residues. The V end lost 5 bases, the J end lost 0 bases, and 11 bases lay between the germline ends. Germline values: CDR1 SGHDT, CDR2 YYEEEE. The CDR3 nucleotides read TGTGCCAGCAGGGCGGCAGGGTTGAACACTGAAGCTTTCTTT. Protein sequence: CASRAAGLNTEAFF.

The J gene is TRBJ2-2, the V gene TRBV19; 7 bases map to TRBD2. J was trimmed by 7 bases and V by 5 bases; bases with no gene match: 7. The CDR3 loop spans 14 amino acids. In germline, CDR1 is LNHDA, CDR2 SQIVND (reference sequence). This CDR3 reads CASSPYTGGGELFF. CDR3 sequence (DNA): TGTGCCAGTAGTCCCTATACGGGAGGCGGGGAGCTGTTTTTT.

The genes are TRBV24-1 and TRBJ2-7; TRBD2 might be the D (6 bases). V gave up 2 bases and J gave up 0 bases, with 13 bases separating them. Looked up from germline, CDR1 is KGHDR and CDR2 is SFDVKD. The CDR3 covers 16 residues. CDR3 sequence reads: CATSDSRDLYSYEQYF. In nucleotides, the CDR3 is TGTGCCACCAGTGATTCACGGGACTTATACTCCTACGAGCAGTACTTC.

The V gene is TRBV11-2, the J gene TRBJ1-1, with 7 bases lining up with TRBD1. CDR3 length: 16 amino acids. Trimming at V came to 1 base and at J to 1 base, leaving 6 bases not matched to a gene. Germline V lookup: CDR1 SGHAT, CDR2 FQNNGV. The CDR3 spells CASSLGQGNWNTEAFF. CDR3 nucleotides: TGTGCCAGCAGCTTAGGACAGGGAAATTGGAACACTGAAGCTTTCTTT.

The V call is TRBV19, the J call TRBJ1-2; TRBD1 might be the D (6 bases). CDR3 length equals 14 residues. Trimming left V 3 bases short and J 0 bases short, with 8 bases between. Germline CDR1 and CDR2: LNHDA and SQIVND (reference sequence). CDR3 sequence reads: CASSMGHTNYGYTF. Here the CDR3 DNA reads TGTGCCAGTAGTATGGGACATACTAACTATGGCTACACCTTC.

The chain couples TRBV3-1 (or the pseudogene TRBV3-2) to TRBJ2-7, with 8 bases lining up with TRBD2. The V and J ends lost 5 bases and 2 bases, in that order; junction bases with no gene match: 8. The length of the CDR3 is 15 residues. CDR1 LGHDT and CDR2 YNNKEL come from the germline V gene (reference sequence). The CDR3 sequence is CASSTGGGGPYEQYF. Here the CDR3 DNA reads TGTGCCAGCAGCACCGGGGGGGGCGGACCCTACGAGCAGTACTTC.

This chain joins TRBV4-1 and TRBJ2-3; D is uncertain. The CDR3 length is 15 residues. Germline assignment: CDR1 MGHRA and CDR2 YSYEKL. The V gene lost 1 base and the J gene lost 0 bases, with 8 bases spanning the gap. This chain's CDR3 is CASSQVYSSTDTQYF. CDR3 bases: TGCGCCAGCAGCCAAGTGTACAGTAGCACAGATACGCAGTATTTT.

The chain has TRBV11-2 and TRBJ1-4; 7 positions match TRBD1. CDR1 is SGHAT, CDR2 FQNNGV, per germline. After removal of 0 bases from V and 2 bases from J, the junction contained 6 bases not matched to a gene. This CDR3 spans 17 amino acids. The CDR3: CASSLEFLTGTNEKLFF. For the CDR3, the DNA is TGTGCCAGCAGCTTAGAATTCCTGACAGGGACTAATGAAAAACTGTTTTTT.

CDR3 sequence: CAIGRGWGSYEQYF. CDR3 DNA sequence: TGTGCCATCGGCAGGGGTTGGGGCTCATACGAGCAGTACTTC. The chain joins TRBV10-3 to TRBJ2-7; D may be TRBD1 (6 bases). The germline V and J ends were trimmed by 8 bases and 4 bases, with 18 bases remaining between them. CDR3 size: 14 residues. Germline V lookup: CDR1 ENHRY, CDR2 SYGVKD.

The rearrangement links TRBV19 to TRBJ1-5, with 9 nucleotides matching TRBD1. Trimming removed 5 bases from V and 2 bases from J; junction bases left unmatched: 16. There are 19 residues in the CDR3. Germline assignment: CDR1 LNHDA and CDR2 SQIVND (reference sequence). For the CDR3, the DNA is TGTGCCAGTAGTCCAATAGTGGGACAGGGAGCTTTGGGCAATCAGCCCCAGCATTTT. It is translated as CASSPIVGQGALGNQPQHF.

The rearrangement joins TRBV7-2 to TRBJ2-4; 13 positions match TRBD2. Losses at the gene ends were 5 bases for V and 7 bases for J; bases not matched to a gene: 5. Germline CDR1 and CDR2: SGHTA and FQGNSA. This CDR3 comprises 15 residues. CDR3 residues: CASSRTSGSTNIQYF. Written as DNA, the CDR3 is TGTGCCAGCAGCAGGACTAGCGGGAGTACCAACATTCAGTACTTC.

V is TRBV5-1 and J is TRBJ2-7; the D is unclear. Germline-derived CDR1 and CDR2 are SGHRS and YFSETQ. The CDR3 length is 16 residues. Trimming stripped 0 bases from V and 1 base from J, with 14 bases between. The CDR3 loop is CASSLESGGSSYEQYF. DNA of the CDR3: TGCGCCAGCAGCTTGGAGTCAGGCGGCAGTTCCTACGAGCAGTACTTC.

This clone was recorded once. This rearrangement joins TRBV5-6 to TRBJ2-7, with D perhaps matching TRBD1 (8 bases). The CDR3 covers 13 residues. V lost 7 bases and J lost 7, with 18 bases in between. Germline CDR1 reads SGHDT; CDR2 reads YYEEEE. The CDR3 nucleotides are TGTGCCAGCCAACAGGGGGGGTTTTTGGAGCAGTACTTC. Translated, it gives CASQQGGFLEQYF.

The chain couples TRBV6-5 to TRBJ2-7, with D perhaps given as TRBD1 or TRBD2 (6 bases each). V was cut by 7 bases and J by 3 bases, with 16 bases left in between. From germline, CDR1 is MNHEY and CDR2 SVGAGI. The CDR3 has 14 residues. As DNA, the CDR3 is TGTGCCAGCAACGAAGGGGGGAAAGACTACGAGCAGTACTTC. Amino acids: CASNEGGKDYEQYF.

The chain employs TRBV27 and TRBJ2-7; 9 bases line up with TRBD2. This CDR3 comprises 15 residues. The V and J ends lost 5 bases and 2 bases, in that order; junction bases with no gene match: 7. Germline values: CDR1 MNHEY, CDR2 SMNVEV (reference sequence). The CDR3 is CASSPGTSWTYEQYF. The CDR3 region has the DNA TGTGCCAGCAGTCCTGGGACTAGCTGGACCTACGAGCAGTACTTC.

This chain links TRBV7-2 with TRBJ2-7; perhaps TRBD1 as D (6 bases). The CDR3 runs to 15 residues. Trimming cost V 5 bases and J 2 bases, with 16 bases left between them. Germline CDR1 SGHTA, CDR2 FQGNSA. CDR3 region: CASSPGQLTTYEQYF. The CDR3 region has the DNA TGTGCCAGCAGCCCCGGACAGTTAACCACCTACGAGCAGTACTTC.

This clone was recorded once. The chain links TRBV5-4 to TRBJ2-2; TRBD2 matches 9 bases. The V and J ends lost 4 bases and 2 bases, in that order; junction bases with no gene match: 6. The CDR3 loop spans 16 amino acids. Germline CDR1 is SGHNT and CDR2 is YYREEE (reference sequence). The DNA of the CDR3 is TGTGCCAGCAGCCCGCAAGCGGGAGGAAACACCGGGGAGCTGTTTTTT. Translating gives CASSPQAGGNTGELFF.

This chain links TRBV19 with TRBJ1-4; 10 bases line up with TRBD1. The CDR3 extends over 15 amino acids. Germline CDR1 and CDR2: LNHDA and SQIVND (reference sequence). Germline trimming cut 6 bases from V and 1 base from J; bases unmatched to any gene: 2. The CDR3 spells CASSDRGRTNEKLFF. The CDR3 nucleotides read TGTGCCAGTAGCGACAGGGGGCGAACTAATGAAAAACTGTTTTTT.

This chain uses TRBV4-1 with TRBJ1-1, with TRBD1 as a possible D gene (5 bases). The CDR3 is made up of 16 amino acids. The germline V gene has CDR1 MGHRA and CDR2 YSYEKL. V gave up 2 bases and J gave up 4 bases, with 17 bases separating them. CDR3 coding DNA: TGCGCCAGCAGCCAATGGGACGGGTCTTCGGGCACTGAAGCTTTCTTT. Amino acids: CASSQWDGSSGTEAFF.

The chain couples TRBV5-1 to TRBJ2-2, with 10 nucleotides matching TRBD2. Germline V lookup: CDR1 SGHRS, CDR2 YFSETQ. This CDR3 region has 21 residues. V lost 0 bases to trimming and J lost 4 bases; unmatched junction nucleotides: 18. In DNA form, the CDR3 reads TGCGCCAGCAGCTTGGCCCCTGGGGCGAGGCGGCTAGCGGGAGTCACCGGGGAGCTGTTTTTT. This translates into CASSLAPGARRLAGVTGELFF. Complete variable domain (other parts from reference TRBV5-1 and TRBJ2-2): KAGVTQTPRYLIKTRGQQVTLSCSPISGHRSVSWYQQTPGQGLQFLFEYFSETQRNKGNFPGRFSGRQFSNSRSEMNVSTLELGDSALYLCASSLAPGARRLAGVTGELFFGEGSRLTVL.

The chain employs TRBV27 and TRBJ2-5; 7 bases line up with TRBD1. This CDR3 is 16 amino acids long. Germline assignment: CDR1 MNHEY and CDR2 SMNVEV (reference sequence). V lost 5 bases and J lost 5; bases outside the gene matches: 14. CDR3 loop: CASSTRQGGMGETQYF. The CDR3 DNA sequence: TGTGCCAGCAGTACCCGACAGGGCGGAATGGGGGAGACCCAGTACTTC.

V usage is TRBV27 and J usage is TRBJ2-3; possibly TRBD1 for D (5 bases). This CDR3 comprises 13 residues. Germline CDR1 reads MNHEY; CDR2 reads SMNVEV (reference sequence). The V and J ends lost 3 bases and 3 bases respectively, with 7 bases between them. CDR3 sequence: CASSFQGTDTQYF. DNA for the CDR3: TGTGCCAGCAGTTTCCAGGGAACAGATACGCAGTATTTT.